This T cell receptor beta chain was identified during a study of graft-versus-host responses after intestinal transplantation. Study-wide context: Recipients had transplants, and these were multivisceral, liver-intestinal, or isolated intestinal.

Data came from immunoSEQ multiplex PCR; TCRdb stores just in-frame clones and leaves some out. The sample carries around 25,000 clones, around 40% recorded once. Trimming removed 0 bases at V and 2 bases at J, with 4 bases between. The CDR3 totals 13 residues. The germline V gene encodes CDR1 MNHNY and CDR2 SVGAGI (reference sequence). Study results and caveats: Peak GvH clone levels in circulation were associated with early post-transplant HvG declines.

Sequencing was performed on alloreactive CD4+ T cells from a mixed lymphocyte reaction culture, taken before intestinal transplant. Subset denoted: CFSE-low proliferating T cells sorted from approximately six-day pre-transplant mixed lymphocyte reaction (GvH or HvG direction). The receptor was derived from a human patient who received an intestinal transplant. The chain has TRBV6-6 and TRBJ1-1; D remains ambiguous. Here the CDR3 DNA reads TGTGCCAGCAGTTACTCTGTAAACACTGAAGCTTTCTTT. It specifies CASSYSVNTEAFF.